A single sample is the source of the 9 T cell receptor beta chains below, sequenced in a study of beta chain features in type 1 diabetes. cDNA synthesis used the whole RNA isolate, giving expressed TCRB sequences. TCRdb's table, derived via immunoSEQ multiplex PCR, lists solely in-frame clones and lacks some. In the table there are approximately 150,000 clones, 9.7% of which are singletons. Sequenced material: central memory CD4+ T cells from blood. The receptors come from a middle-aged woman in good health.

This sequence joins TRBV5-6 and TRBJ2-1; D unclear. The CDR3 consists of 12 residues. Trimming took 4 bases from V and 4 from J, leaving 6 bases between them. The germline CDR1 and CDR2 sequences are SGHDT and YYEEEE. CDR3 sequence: CASSPIYNEQFF. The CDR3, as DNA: TGTGCCAGCAGCCCTATTTACAATGAGCAGTTCTTC. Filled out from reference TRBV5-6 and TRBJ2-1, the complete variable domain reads DAGVTQSPTHLIKTRGQQVTLRCSPKSGHDTVSWYQQALGQGPQFIFQYYEEEERQRGNFPDRFSGHQFPNYSSELNVNALLLGDSALYLCASSPIYNEQFFGPGTRLTVL.

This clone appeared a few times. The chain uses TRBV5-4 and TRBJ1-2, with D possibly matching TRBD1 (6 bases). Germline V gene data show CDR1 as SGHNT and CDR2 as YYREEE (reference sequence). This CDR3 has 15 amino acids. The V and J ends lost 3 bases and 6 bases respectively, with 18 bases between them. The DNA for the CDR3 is TGTGCCAGCAGCTGGAAATTTTCAAAGGGGGATGGCTACACCTTC. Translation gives CASSWKFSKGDGYTF.

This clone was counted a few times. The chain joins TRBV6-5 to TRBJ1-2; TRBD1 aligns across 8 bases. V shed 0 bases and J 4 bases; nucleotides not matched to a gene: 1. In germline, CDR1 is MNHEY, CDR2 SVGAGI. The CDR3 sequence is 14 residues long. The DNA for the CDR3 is TGTGCCAGCAGTTACTCTACAGGGGGCTATGGCTACACCTTC. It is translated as CASSYSTGGYGYTF.

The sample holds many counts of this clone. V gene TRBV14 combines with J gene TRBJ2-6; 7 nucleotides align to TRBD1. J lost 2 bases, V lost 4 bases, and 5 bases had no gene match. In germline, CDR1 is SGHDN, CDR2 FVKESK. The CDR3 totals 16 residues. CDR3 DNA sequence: TGTGCCAGCAGCCTAGGGACAGCCCCTGGGGCCAACGTCCTGACTTTC. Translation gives CASSLGTAPGANVLTF.

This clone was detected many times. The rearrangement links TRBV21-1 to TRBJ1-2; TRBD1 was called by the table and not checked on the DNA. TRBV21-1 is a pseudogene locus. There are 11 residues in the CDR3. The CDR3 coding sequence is TGTGCCAGCAGCAAAGCGCTCTTGGCTGGCTTC. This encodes CASSKALLAGF.

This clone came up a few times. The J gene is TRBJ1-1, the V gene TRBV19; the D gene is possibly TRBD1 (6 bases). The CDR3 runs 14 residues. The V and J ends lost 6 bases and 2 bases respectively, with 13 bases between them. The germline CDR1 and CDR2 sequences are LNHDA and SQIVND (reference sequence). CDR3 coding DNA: TGTGCCAGTAGAGGGGGACGGGGCAACACTGAAGCTTTCTTT. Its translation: CASRGGRGNTEAFF.

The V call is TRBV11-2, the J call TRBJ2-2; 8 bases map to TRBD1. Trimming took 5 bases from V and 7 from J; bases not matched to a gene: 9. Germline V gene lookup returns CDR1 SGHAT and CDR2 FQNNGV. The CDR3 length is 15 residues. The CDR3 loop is CASSRRQGAGGELFF. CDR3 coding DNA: TGTGCCAGCAGCCGGCGGCAGGGGGCGGGCGGGGAGCTGTTTTTT.

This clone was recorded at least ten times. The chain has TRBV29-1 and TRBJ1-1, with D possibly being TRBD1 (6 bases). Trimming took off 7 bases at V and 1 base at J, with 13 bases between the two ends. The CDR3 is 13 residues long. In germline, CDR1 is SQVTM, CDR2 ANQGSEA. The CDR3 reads CSGAVQGNTEAFF. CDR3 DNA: TGCAGCGGGGCCGTACAGGGGAACACTGAAGCTTTCTTT.

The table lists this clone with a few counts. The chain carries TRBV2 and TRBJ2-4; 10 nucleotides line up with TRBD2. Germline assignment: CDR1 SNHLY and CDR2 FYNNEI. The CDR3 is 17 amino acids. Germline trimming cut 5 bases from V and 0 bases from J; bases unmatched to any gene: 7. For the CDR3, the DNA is TGTGCCAGCAGTTCGGCTAGCGGGGGCAAAGCCAAAAACATTCAGTACTTC. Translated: CASSSASGGKAKNIQYF.